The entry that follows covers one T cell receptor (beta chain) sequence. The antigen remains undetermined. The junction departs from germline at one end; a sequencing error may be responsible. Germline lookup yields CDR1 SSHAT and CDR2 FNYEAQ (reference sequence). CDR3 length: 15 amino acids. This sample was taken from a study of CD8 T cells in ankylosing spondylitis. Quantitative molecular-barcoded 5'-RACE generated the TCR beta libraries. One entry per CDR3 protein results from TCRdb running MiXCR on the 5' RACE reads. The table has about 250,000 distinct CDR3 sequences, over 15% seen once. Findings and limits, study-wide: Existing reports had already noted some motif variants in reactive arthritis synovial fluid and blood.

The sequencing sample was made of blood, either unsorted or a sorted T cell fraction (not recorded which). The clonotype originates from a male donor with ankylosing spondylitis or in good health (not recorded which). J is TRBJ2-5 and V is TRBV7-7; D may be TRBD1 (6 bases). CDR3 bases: TGTGCTAGCAGCCTTACAGGGTACAGTAGCGAGACCCAGTACTTC. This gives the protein CASSLTGYSSETQYF.